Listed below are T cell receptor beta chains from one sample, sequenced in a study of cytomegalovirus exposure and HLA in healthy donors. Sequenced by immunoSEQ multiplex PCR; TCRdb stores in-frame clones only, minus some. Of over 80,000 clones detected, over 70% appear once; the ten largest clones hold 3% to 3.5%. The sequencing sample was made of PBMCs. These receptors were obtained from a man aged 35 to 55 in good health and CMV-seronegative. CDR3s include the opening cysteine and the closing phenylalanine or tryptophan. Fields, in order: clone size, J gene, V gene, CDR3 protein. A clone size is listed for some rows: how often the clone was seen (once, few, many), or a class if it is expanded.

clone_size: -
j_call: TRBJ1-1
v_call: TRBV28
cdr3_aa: CASSSSIQGPNTEAFF

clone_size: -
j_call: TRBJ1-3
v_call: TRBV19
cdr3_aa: CASSIAGQGGNTIYF

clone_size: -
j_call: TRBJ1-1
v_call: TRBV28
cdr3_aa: CASSLEGVTEAFF

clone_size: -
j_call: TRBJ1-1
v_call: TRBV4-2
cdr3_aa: CASSQGQGNTEAFF

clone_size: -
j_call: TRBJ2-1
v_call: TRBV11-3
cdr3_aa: CASAYGRGGGNEQFF

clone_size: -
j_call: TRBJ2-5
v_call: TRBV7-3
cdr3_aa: CASSSQEGTQYF

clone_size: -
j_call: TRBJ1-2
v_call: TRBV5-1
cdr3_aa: CASSPAHRDNNYGYTF

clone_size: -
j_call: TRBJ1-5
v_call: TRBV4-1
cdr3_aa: CASSQVEVVGQPQHF

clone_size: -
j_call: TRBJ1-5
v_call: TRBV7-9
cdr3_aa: CASSARQGNSNQPQHF

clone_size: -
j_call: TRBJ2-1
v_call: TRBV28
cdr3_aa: CASSSFTGGGYNEQFF

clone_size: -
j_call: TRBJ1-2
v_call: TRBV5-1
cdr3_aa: CASSPESGGKYGYTF

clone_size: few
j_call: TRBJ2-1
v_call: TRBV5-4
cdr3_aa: CASSQDEGTGYNEQFF

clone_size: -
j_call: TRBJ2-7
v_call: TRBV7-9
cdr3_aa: CASSLQGTWEQYF

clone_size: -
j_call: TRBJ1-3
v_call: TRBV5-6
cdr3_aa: CASSTATDGNTIYF

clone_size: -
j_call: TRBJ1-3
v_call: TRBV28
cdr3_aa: CASSPSGGYSGNTIYF

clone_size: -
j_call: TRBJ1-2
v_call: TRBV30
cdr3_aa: CAWSDRELPNGYTF

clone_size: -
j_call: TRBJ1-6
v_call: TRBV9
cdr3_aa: CASSVQNSPLHF

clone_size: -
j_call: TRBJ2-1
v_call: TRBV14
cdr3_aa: CASSQGTGGSNEQFF